The clone carrying this T cell receptor (beta chain) was observed a few times. Its matching antigen is unknown. This sample was included in a study of CD8 T cells in ankylosing spondylitis. Study observations and caveats: Reportedly, matched ankylosing spondylitis synovial fluid was significantly enriched for disease-linked clones. In the blood and synovial fluid of reactive arthritis, some motif variants had been previously reported. With a CD8+ phenotype, disease-linked clones were relatively rare in peripheral blood. The study identified a TCR beta motif of several highly homologous variants that appeared characteristic of ankylosing spondylitis blood.

There are 14 residues in the CDR3. Trimming left V 6 bases short and J 1 base short, with 10 bases between. The germline CDR1 and CDR2 sequences are SGHRS and YFSETQ. For TCR beta, libraries came from quantitative 5'-RACE with molecular barcodes. TCRdb analysed the 5' RACE reads with MiXCR anew, one entry per CDR3 protein. This table has around 770,000 distinct CDR3 sequences, under 20% appearing once. The clonotype originates from a male donor with ankylosing spondylitis. Sequences were obtained from blood, either unsorted or a sorted T cell fraction (not recorded which). The chain combines TRBV5-1 with TRBJ2-2; D not resolved. The CDR3 loop is CASTLFMNTGELFF. Here the CDR3 DNA reads TGCGCCAGCACTCTGTTTATGAACACCGGGGAGCTGTTTTTT.